Each of the 32 T cell receptor beta chains below was sequenced from the same sample in a study of T cell responses to AZD1222 COVID-19 vaccine (dated by TCRdb to about 2021). Interpreted using the paper, the time point label stands for: baseline before first vaccination. The library relied on the immunoSEQ multiplex PCR assay. In its TCRdb copy, this immuneACCESS table keeps in-frame sequences only and misses some clones. Where compared with another copy, unresolved V genes explain less than half of these, and the others have no known cause. Recorded for this sample are about 130,000 clones; around 90% of them occurred a single time. 5.5% to 7% of the sample comes from the top ten. The sequencing used peripheral blood, collected on day 0 of AZD1222 vaccination. These receptors originate from an adult in good health.

In this sample, this clone turned up once. This sequence joins TRBV19 and TRBJ1-1; tentatively, D is TRBD1 (6 bases). This CDR3 is 15 amino acids long. Germline CDR1 and CDR2: LNHDA and SQIVND (reference sequence). Trimming cost V 6 bases and J 3 bases, with 17 bases left between them. The CDR3 region is CASRGPTGTYTEAFF. The CDR3 DNA follows: TGTGCCAGTAGGGGGCCAACCGGGACATACACTGAAGCTTTCTTT.

CDR3 region: CAWSVVGTGELFF. The CDR3 bases are TGTGCCTGGAGTGTAGTGGGAACCGGGGAGCTGTTTTTT. This rearrangement joins TRBV30 to TRBJ2-2, with D unresolved. CDR3 length equals 13 residues. The V end lost 0 bases, the J end lost 5 bases, and 7 bases lay between the germline ends. Per germline, CDR1 GTSNPN and CDR2 SVGIG (reference sequence).

This rearrangement joins TRBV6-4 to TRBJ1-4, with a tentative D call TRBD1 (5 bases). The CDR3 totals 13 residues. CDR1 and CDR2 from the germline V gene are MRHNA and SNTAGT. Trimming left V 3 bases short and J 12 bases short, with 14 bases between. The CDR3 DNA sequence: TGTGCCAGCAGTGAGAACTCACGGGGACAACTGTTTTTT. Protein product: CASSENSRGQLFF.

A single count supports this clone. This rearrangement joins TRBV7-2 to TRBJ2-7; D tentatively fits TRBD1 or TRBD2 (6 bases each). The CDR3 is 16 amino acids. Trimming removed 5 bases from V and 0 bases from J, with 17 bases in between. The germline gives CDR1 SGHTA, CDR2 FQGNSA. This CDR3 is CASSASGAPYSYEQYF. In DNA, the CDR3 is TGTGCCAGCAGCGCGTCGGGGGCCCCGTACTCCTACGAGCAGTACTTC.

The chain links TRBV18 to TRBJ2-2; 10 bases line up with TRBD1. The CDR3 totals 16 residues. Germline V lookup: CDR1 KGHSH, CDR2 LQKENI. Trimming at V came to 3 bases and at J to 4 bases, leaving 5 bases not matched to a gene. Here the CDR3 DNA reads TGTGCCAGCTCACCCGGGACAGGGGCGAGCACCGGGGAGCTGTTTTTT. It specifies CASSPGTGASTGELFF.

CDR3 residues: CASFFAGNTEAFF. The CDR3 nucleotides read TGTGCCAGCTTCTTCGCGGGAAACACTGAAGCTTTCTTT. V gene TRBV12-3 or TRBV12-4 combines with J gene TRBJ1-1; the D is unclear. This CDR3 is built from 13 residues. V was pared by 8 bases and J by 2 bases, with 12 bases between.

The V call is TRBV30, the J call TRBJ2-7, with D possibly matching TRBD1 (5 bases). This CDR3 has 15 residues. The V gene's germline CDR1 is GTSNPN and CDR2 SVGIG (reference sequence). Trimming left V 0 bases short and J 3 bases short, with 15 bases between. CDR3 bases: TGTGCCTGGAGTGTACTTCAGGGTACTCGCTACGAGCAGTACTTC. This codes for CAWSVLQGTRYEQYF.

The chain has TRBV7-2 and TRBJ2-2, with D tentatively TRBD1 (6 bases). V was shortened by 5 bases and J by 6 bases, with 19 bases between the two germline ends. CDR1 SGHTA and CDR2 FQGNSA come from the germline V gene. The CDR3 consists of 16 residues. CDR3 sequence reads: CASSPQGRLGAGELFF. As DNA, the CDR3 is TGTGCCAGCAGCCCACAGGGACGCCTGGGGGCCGGGGAGCTGTTTTTT.

The chain joins TRBV6-5 to TRBJ1-6; the match to TRBD1 covers 9 bases. Germline CDR1 MNHEY, CDR2 SVGAGI. V gave up 2 bases and J gave up 6 bases; unmatched junction bases: 5. This CDR3 is built from 16 residues. As DNA, the CDR3 is TGTGCCAGCAGTTACCGGGGACAGGGACGTAATTCACCCCTCCACTTT. It codes for CASSYRGQGRNSPLHF.

The chain combines TRBV27 with TRBJ1-5, with TRBD1 matching over 8 bases. The CDR3 loop spans 14 amino acids. Unmatched junction bases numbered 2, after V lost 3 bases and J lost 4 bases. The germline CDR1 and CDR2 sequences are MNHEY and SMNVEV (reference sequence). The CDR3, as DNA: TGTGCCAGCAGTTTCAGGGGGCAGAATCAGCCCCAGCATTTT. It codes for CASSFRGQNQPQHF.

Only one count was recorded for this clone. V gene TRBV11-2 combines with J gene TRBJ2-3; D is possibly TRBD2 (7 bases). The CDR3 is made up of 17 amino acids. Germline V CDR1 and CDR2: SGHAT, FQNNGV. Trimming cost V 2 bases and J 2 bases, with 17 bases left between them. The CDR3: CASSLSPGGRVTDTQYF. The DNA of the CDR3 is TGTGCCAGCAGCTTAAGCCCCGGGGGGCGGGTCACAGATACGCAGTATTTT.

Concerning this clone: The same CDR3 is also encoded by other DNA sequences in this sample. This chain uses TRBV4-1 with TRBJ2-5; 7 bases are a match to TRBD2. The V segment lost 3 bases and the J segment 5 bases; nucleotides outside the gene matches: 3. The CDR3 is made up of 13 amino acids. From germline, CDR1 is MGHRA and CDR2 YSYEKL. The CDR3 reads CASSQWRGETQYF. CDR3 coding DNA: TGCGCCAGCAGCCAGTGGCGGGGGGAGACCCAGTACTTC.

The chain links TRBV19 to TRBJ1-5; D gene unclear. V lost 3 bases and J 9 bases, leaving 18 bases between the germline ends. The CDR3 is made up of 15 amino acids. Germline V gene lookup returns CDR1 LNHDA and CDR2 SQIVND (reference sequence). CDR3 in DNA: TGTGCCAGTAGTATTGATCCAGGCGCCGGAGGGCCCCAGCATTTT. Its protein is CASSIDPGAGGPQHF. The whole variable domain, filled in from reference TRBV19 and TRBJ1-5, reads DGGITQSPKYLFRKEGQNVTLSCEQNLNHDAMYWYRQDPGQGLRLIYYSQIVNDFQKGDIAEGYSVSREKKESFPLTVTSAQKNPTAFYLCASSIDPGAGGPQHFGDGTRLSIL.

This clone was recorded only once. The V gene is TRBV14, the J gene TRBJ1-5, with unresolved D. The ends were cut back, 0 bases at V and 9 bases at J, with 9 bases in the middle. Germline-derived CDR1 and CDR2 are SGHDN and FVKESK. This CDR3 is 13 amino acids long. CDR3 region: CASSQDLGWPQHF. The CDR3 coding sequence is TGTGCCAGCAGCCAAGATCTTGGATGGCCCCAGCATTTT.

V gene TRBV6-2 or TRBV6-3 combines with J gene TRBJ1-5; D uncertain. Looked up from germline, CDR1 is MNHEY and CDR2 is SVGEGT. The length of the CDR3 is 18 residues. The V gene lost 0 bases and the J gene lost 5 bases, with 20 bases spanning the gap. The chain's CDR3 is CASSYSGVTYRQDQPQHF. The DNA of the CDR3 is TGTGCCAGCAGTTACTCAGGAGTTACTTACCGCCAGGATCAGCCCCAGCATTTT.

The CDR3 DNA follows: TGCGCCAGCAGTGAGTCGATTAGCTCTGGAAACACCATATATTTT. Protein: CASSESISSGNTIYF. This chain connects TRBV10-1 to TRBJ1-3; D is unclear. CDR3 length: 15 residues. Germline CDR1 is WNHNN and CDR2 is SYGVQD (reference sequence). The V end lost 0 bases, the J end lost 0 bases, and 6 bases lay between the germline ends.

The CDR3 region has the DNA TGTGCCAGCAGCTTAGATCGGCTAGCGGGGGGTTTCGGGGTGGTCGATGAGCAGTTCTTC. Its translation is CASSLDRLAGGFGVVDEQFF. The rearrangement links TRBV7-8 to TRBJ2-1; 11 bases match TRBD2. The CDR3 length is 20 residues. V was clipped by 1 base and J by 8 bases; unmatched bases: 19. Per the germline V gene, CDR1 is SGHVS and CDR2 is FQNEAQ.

The V gene is TRBV7-2, the J gene TRBJ2-1; D gene uncertain. Trimming left V 3 bases short and J 4 bases short, with 10 bases between. This CDR3 is 14 amino acids long. Germline V gives CDR1 SGHTA, CDR2 FQGNSA. CDR3 in amino acids: CASSFSGPYNEQFF. CDR3 nucleotides: TGTGCCAGCAGCTTCTCCGGGCCATACAATGAGCAGTTCTTC.

The rearrangement joins TRBV19 to TRBJ2-1; 12 bases align to TRBD2. Germline CDR1 and CDR2: LNHDA and SQIVND (reference sequence). This CDR3 region has 19 residues. V trimming: 5 bases; J trimming: 7 bases; junction bases outside the gene matches: 18. For the CDR3, the DNA is TGTGCCAGTAGTCCCTTAAAGATTTTACTAGCGGGGGGCTGGAATGAGCAGTTCTTC. It encodes CASSPLKILLAGGWNEQFF.

The chain employs TRBV7-8 and TRBJ1-1, with a possible D match to TRBD1 (6 bases). V was clipped by 1 base and J by 5 bases, with 14 bases between them. The CDR3 covers 15 residues. The germline V gene has CDR1 SGHVS and CDR2 FQNEAQ. The CDR3 spells CASSLGARGGTEAFF. The CDR3 bases are TGTGCCAGCAGCTTAGGTGCCAGGGGAGGTACTGAAGCTTTCTTT.

The chain employs TRBV5-1 and TRBJ1-1; D unresolved. The ends were cut back, 0 bases at V and 1 base at J, with 10 bases in the middle. The length of the CDR3 is 15 residues. Germline loops: CDR1 SGHRS, CDR2 YFSETQ. DNA of the CDR3: TGCGCCAGCAGCTTGGTCGGCAGCCCGAACACTGAAGCTTTCTTT. It codes for CASSLVGSPNTEAFF.

The chain carries TRBV18 and TRBJ2-3, with 9 positions matching TRBD2. Trimming cost V 3 bases and J 5 bases; bases outside gene matches: 9. The CDR3 has 16 amino acids. The germline CDR1 and CDR2 sequences are KGHSH and LQKENI. The DNA for the CDR3 is TGTGCCAGCTCACCCTCCGCGGGGGGGCAAGTAGATACGCAGTATTTT. It encodes CASSPSAGGQVDTQYF.

The chain joins TRBV11-2 to TRBJ2-1; 7 bases fit TRBD2. The CDR3 sequence is 16 residues long. Per the germline V gene, CDR1 is SGHAT and CDR2 is FQNNGV. V lost 5 bases to trimming and J lost 4 bases; unmatched junction nucleotides: 11. The CDR3: CASSPRLGGIYNEQFF. CDR3 sequence (DNA): TGTGCCAGCAGCCCTCGTCTCGGGGGGATATACAATGAGCAGTTCTTC.

The V gene is TRBV3-1 (or the pseudogene TRBV3-2), the J gene TRBJ1-2; D unresolved. The germline CDR1 and CDR2 sequences are LGHDT and YNNKEL (reference sequence). CDR3 length: 15 residues. V was cut by 1 base and J by 4 bases, with 13 bases left in between. The CDR3 sequence is CASSQGAGNPYGYTF. The CDR3, as DNA: TGTGCCAGCAGCCAAGGGGCAGGTAATCCCTATGGCTACACCTTC.

The CDR3: CANHLGETQYF. CDR3 sequence (DNA): TGTGCCAACCACCTAGGGGAGACCCAGTACTTC. V usage is TRBV2 and J usage is TRBJ2-5, with no clear D. From germline, CDR1 is SNHLY and CDR2 FYNNEI. The V gene lost 10 bases and the J gene lost 5 bases, with 11 bases spanning the gap. The CDR3 has 11 residues.

CDR3 DNA: TGTGCCAGCAGTTTGGGTACACGGTTTGGCTACACCTTC. Protein: CASSLGTRFGYTF. V is TRBV12-3 or TRBV12-4 and J is TRBJ1-2; no clear D. The V and J ends lost 3 bases and 7 bases respectively, with 12 bases between them. The CDR3 has 13 amino acids.

The chain carries TRBV5-4 and TRBJ2-5; D is uncertain. V gave up 4 bases and J gave up 1 base, with 5 bases separating them. CDR3 size: 12 residues. Germline CDR1 SGHNT, CDR2 YYREEE (reference sequence). The CDR3 is CASSPGQETQYF. In DNA, the CDR3 is TGTGCCAGCAGCCCAGGCCAAGAGACCCAGTACTTC. Based on the CDR3 plus reference TRBV5-4 and TRBJ2-5, the full variable domain is ETGVTQSPTHLIKTRGQQVTLRCSSQSGHNTVSWYQQALGQGPQFIFQYYREEENGRGNFPPRFSGLQFPNYSSELNVNALELDDSALYLCASSPGQETQYFGPGTRLLVL.

This sequence joins TRBV28 and TRBJ1-1, with D uncertain. This CDR3 has 14 residues. V was cut by 3 bases and J by 1 base, with 9 bases left in between. Per the germline V gene, CDR1 is MDHEN and CDR2 is SYDVKM. The CDR3 protein is CASSFWLKNTEAFF. The CDR3 nucleotides read TGTGCCAGCAGTTTCTGGCTGAAGAACACTGAAGCTTTCTTT.

The V gene is TRBV2, the J gene TRBJ1-5, with 7 positions matching TRBD1. J lost 5 bases, V lost 3 bases, and 4 bases had no gene match. This CDR3 has 14 amino acids. CDR1 is SNHLY, CDR2 FYNNEI, per germline. CDR3 region: CASSDGTEYQPQHF. DNA of the CDR3: TGTGCCAGCAGTGACGGGACAGAGTATCAGCCCCAGCATTTT.

The rearrangement links TRBV10-2 to TRBJ1-1; D is uncertain. The CDR3 runs to 13 residues. Deletions cut 5 bases from V and 0 bases from J, with 7 bases between. CDR1 and CDR2 from the germline V gene are WSHSY and SAAADI. CDR3 nucleotide sequence: TGCGCCAGCAGTCTAAACGTGAACACTGAAGCTTTCTTT. Translating gives CASSLNVNTEAFF.

The chain combines TRBV11-3 with TRBJ2-2; 10 bases line up with TRBD2. The CDR3 has 15 amino acids. With V trimmed by 5 bases and J by 6 bases, 6 bases remained unmatched. Germline CDR1 is SGHNT and CDR2 is YENEEA. This CDR3 is CASSPSGGKAGELFF. CDR3 in DNA: TGTGCCAGCAGCCCTAGCGGGGGCAAAGCCGGGGAGCTGTTTTTT. The full variable domain, rest sourced from reference TRBV11-3 and TRBJ2-2, is EAGVVQSPRYKIIEKKQPVAFWCNPISGHNTLYWYLQNLGQGPELLIRYENEEAVDDSQLPKDRFSAERLKGVDSTLKIQPAELGDSAVYLCASSPSGGKAGELFFGEGSRLTVL.

V usage is TRBV27 and J usage is TRBJ1-2; D might be TRBD1 (5 bases). Germline assignment: CDR1 MNHEY and CDR2 SMNVEV (reference sequence). V lost 0 bases and J 0 bases, leaving 8 bases between the germline ends. The CDR3 runs to 15 residues. The CDR3 is CASSLSPRANYGYTF. The CDR3 DNA reads TGTGCCAGCAGTTTATCCCCCAGGGCTAACTATGGCTACACCTTC.